The sequence of this TCR beta chain was determined in a study of tumor-infiltrating lymphocytes in primary liver carcinoma (dated by TCRdb to about 2017). Looking at the study overall: Of the five patients (three men and two women, aged 30 to 69 years), four had hepatocellular carcinoma and one had combined HCC and intrahepatic cholangiocarcinoma. The five patients had tumors staged T1-T3 N0M0, with maximum diameters ranging from about 4.2 to 11 cm. Roughly 3.5 to 8 million productive TCRbeta reads were obtained per sample, and no significant difference in read depth was found between tissue types. Across five regions of each liver tumor, along with adjacent normal tissue and blood, the study brought together TCRbeta repertoire sequencing, expression microarrays and whole-exome sequencing. A total of about 35 specimens from 5 patients went through TCRbeta repertoire sequencing, namely 25 tumor regions, 5 adjacent noncancerous liver tissues and 5 peripheral blood samples. Agilent mRNA microarray profiling was performed on the approximately 25 tumor region samples to relate TCRbeta repertoire diversity to the local molecular phenotype. Technical replicate repertoires showed high reproducibility, with mean shared-clone rates roughly 0.89 and correlation coefficients above 0.95.

As for this clonotype: Its antigen specificity is not known. Qualities for individual bases were not recorded, and no much larger clone is one base off.

Without any cell sorting, total RNA and DNA were co-extracted from roughly 21-30 mg of bulk tissue using the AllPrep DNA/RNA mini kit. Surgical resection was performed in China between late 2015 and early 2016 on about 5 patients with histopathologically diagnosed primary liver carcinoma. At the time of sampling, the patients had chronic HBV infection and had not received any treatment. Five spatially separated regions were sampled per tumor: superior, inferior, left-lateral and right-lateral poles, plus the tumor centre. Histology showed that every tumor sample contained more than 80% viable tumor cells. Pieces of fresh tumor and adjacent tissue were cut in half, with one half kept in RNAlater at -80 degrees C and the other half sent for histology. The study at large found these results: Repertoire overlap was found to be higher between tumor regions (mean roughly 36%) than between tumor-adjacent (around 17%) or tumor-blood (around 15%) pairs, consistent with antigen-driven expansion. With just five patients in the study, the authors point out that the findings should be validated in a larger study. Just about 7.5-25% of top clones turned up in all five regions of a tumor, which suggests spatial heterogeneity among tumor-infiltrating T cells. A significantly larger repertoire fraction was made up by the top 250 clones in tumors than in blood (p = 0.039). Since the samples were bulk and unsorted, there was no way to compare CD4+ and CD8+ T cell repertoires. Because sequencing covered only the TCR beta chain and unpaired alpha chains were not captured, true repertoire diversity is likely underestimated.

Starting from 500 to 650 ng total RNA, TCRbeta-specific cDNA was produced by reverse transcription with a constant-region primer and ProtoScript II reverse transcriptase. Three nested multiplex PCR rounds, following a slightly modified ARM-PCR procedure, were used to build the TCRbeta libraries. Each of the first two PCR rounds ran for approximately 10 cycles and used multiplex TRBV1-TRBV30 forward primers together with a Cbeta reverse primer. Sample barcodes and Illumina adapters were attached in a final 25-cycle PCR using Deep VentR polymerase. Before sequencing, amplicons between 200 and 500 bp were purified from gel using a QIAquick gel extraction kit. TCRbeta amplicons were sequenced on an Illumina HiSeq 2500 with 250-bp paired-end reads. Processing in the source paper ran as follows. To recover full CDR3 sequences, reads were quality-trimmed using Trimmomatic v0.33 and paired reads were then merged using FLASH v1.2.11. MiGEC v1.2.1b assigned V, D and J germline segments to the rearranged TCRbeta sequences. VDJtools v1.0.0 computed clonotype statistics and Shannon-Wiener diversity indices. Except for diversity analysis, only the 250 most abundant clonotypes of each sample were used in subsequent analyses to reduce sampling bias. TCRdb's own reprocessing of the public reads used fastp at Q25 and MiXCR and kept productive beta chains. Entries that share a CDR3 protein sequence are merged under the most common genes and DNA. None of the V and J calls come from the authors' own analysis; TCRdb made them. In all, the sample holds tens of thousands of distinct CDR3 sequences, and less than 80% of those were seen once. Roughly 34% of the sample is in the top ten clones.

From cysteine to phenylalanine, the CDR3 is 19 amino acids long. Just the 57-base CDR3 DNA is kept, in frame starting at base 1. Cut back by 2 bases and 1 base, the V and J ends lie 22 bases apart. The chain links TRBV12-3 or TRBV12-4 with TRBJ2-3; possibly the D gene is TRBD2, per 6 matching bases. This TCR came from a man in his forties with primary liver carcinoma and hepatitis B virus infection. Sequencing was carried out using liver tumor tissue from sampling region 5. Sample cell subset or site, as interpreted from the label and publication: tumor region T5, tumor centre. The nucleotide sequence is TGTGCCAGCAGTTTAATAATAGTGGGAGGCGGTACTGGCACAGATACGCAGTATTTT. This gives the protein CASSLIIVGGGTGTDTQYF.